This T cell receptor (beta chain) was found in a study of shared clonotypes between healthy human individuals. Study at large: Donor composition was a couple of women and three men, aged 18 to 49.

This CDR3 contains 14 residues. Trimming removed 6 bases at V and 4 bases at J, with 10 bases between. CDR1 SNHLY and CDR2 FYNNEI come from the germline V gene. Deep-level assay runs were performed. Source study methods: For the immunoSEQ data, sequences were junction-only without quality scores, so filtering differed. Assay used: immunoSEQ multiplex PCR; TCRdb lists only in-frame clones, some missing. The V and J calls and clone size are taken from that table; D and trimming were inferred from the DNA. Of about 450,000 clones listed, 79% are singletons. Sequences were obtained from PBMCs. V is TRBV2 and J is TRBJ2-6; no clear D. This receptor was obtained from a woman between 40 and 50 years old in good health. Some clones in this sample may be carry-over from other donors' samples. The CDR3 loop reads CASSRSSGANVLTF. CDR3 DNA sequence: TGTGCCAGCAGCCGCAGCTCCGGGGCCAACGTCCTGACTTTC. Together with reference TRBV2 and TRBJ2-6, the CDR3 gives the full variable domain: EPEVTQTPSHQVTQMGQEVILRCVPISNHLYFYWYRQILGQKVEFLVSFYNNEISEKSEIFDDQFSVERPDGSNFTLKIRSTKLEDSAMYFCASSRSSGANVLTFGAGSRLTVL.